These 23 T cell receptor beta chains originate from one sample sequenced in a study of blood T cell repertoires in COVID-19. The data were produced by immunoSEQ multiplex PCR, yet TCRdb's version contains in-frame clones alone and is incomplete. The table includes tens of thousands of clones, roughly 90% detected once. Sequenced: peripheral blood. Receptors originate from a man aged 55 to 70 with acute or convalescent COVID-19.

The chain joins TRBV15 to TRBJ2-5, with D possibly TRBD2 on 5 matching bases. Trimming took 2 bases from V and 4 from J, leaving 14 bases between them. This CDR3 is built from 15 residues. Germline V gene sequence: CDR1 LNHNV, CDR2 YYDKDF (reference sequence). This CDR3 reads CATSRRDEGAETQYF. CDR3 nucleotide sequence: TGTGCCACCAGCAGACGAGATGAGGGAGCAGAGACCCAGTACTTC.

In this sample, this clone turned up a few times. The V and J genes are TRBV10-3 and TRBJ2-2; D may be TRBD1 (6 bases). The CDR3 covers 14 residues. V lost 3 bases, J lost 8 bases, and 13 bases lay in between. Germline V gene data show CDR1 as ENHRY and CDR2 as SYGVKD. The CDR3, as DNA: TGTGCCATCAGTGAAAACGACAGGTTTGGGGAGCTGTTTTTT. This encodes CAISENDRFGELFF.

The gene calls are TRBV6-2 or TRBV6-3 and TRBJ1-5; D unresolved. The germline V gene has CDR1 MNHEY and CDR2 SVGEGT. The CDR3 loop spans 15 amino acids. V was clipped by 2 bases and J by 1 base, with 9 bases between them. CDR3 sequence (DNA): TGTGCCAGCAGTTACCCAGACATAAGCAATCAGCCCCAGCATTTT. This sequence encodes CASSYPDISNQPQHF.

The chain uses TRBV3-1 (or the pseudogene TRBV3-2) and TRBJ2-7, with 12 positions matching TRBD2. Germline V gene sequence: CDR1 LGHDT, CDR2 YNNKEL (reference sequence). V was clipped by 5 bases and J by 4 bases; unmatched bases: 12. The CDR3 is made up of 17 amino acids. The CDR3: CASSSLAGGGSCYEQYF. CDR3 nucleotide sequence: TGTGCCAGCAGCTCTCTAGCGGGAGGGGGTAGTTGTTACGAGCAGTACTTC.

As for this clone: One end of the junction does not line up with germline, which may come from a read error. The chain is built from TRBV11-2 and TRBJ1-4; 10 bases are a match to TRBD1. The CDR3 has 16 residues. From germline, CDR1 is SGHAT and CDR2 FQNNGV. CDR3 loop: CASSSYGTGDNEKLFF. In DNA, the CDR3 is TGTGCCAGCAGCTCTTACGGGACAGGGGATAATGAGAAACTGTTTTTT.

The V gene is TRBV2, the J gene TRBJ2-5; a weak D match, TRBD2 (6 bases). This CDR3 region has 15 residues. CDR1 and CDR2 from the germline V gene are SNHLY and FYNNEI. The V gene lost 4 bases and the J gene lost 5 bases, with 17 bases spanning the gap. CDR3 DNA: TGTGCCAGCAGTGTCCGACTAGTAGTTGGGGAGACCCAGTACTTC. Residues: CASSVRLVVGETQYF.

This chain connects TRBV18 to TRBJ1-2; unclear D gene. The CDR3 sequence is 14 residues long. Trimming removed 2 bases at V and 2 bases at J, with 9 bases between. Looked up from germline, CDR1 is KGHSH and CDR2 is LQKENI. The CDR3, as DNA: TGTGCCAGCTCACCAGACTCCCCAAACTATGGCTACACCTTC. Translating gives CASSPDSPNYGYTF.

V is TRBV7-3 and J is TRBJ1-1; D unclear. The CDR3 is 13 residues long. The V end lost 6 bases, the J end lost 1 base, and 9 bases lay between the germline ends. The germline V gene has CDR1 SGHTA and CDR2 FQGTGA. The chain's CDR3 is CASSNDWNTEAFF. CDR3 bases: TGTGCCAGCAGTAACGACTGGAACACTGAAGCTTTCTTT. Complete variable domain (other parts from reference TRBV7-3 and TRBJ1-1): GAGVSQTPSNKVTEKGKYVELRCDPISGHTALYWYRQSLGQGPEFLIYFQGTGAADDSGLPNDRFFAVRPEGSVSTLKIQRTERGDSAVYLCASSNDWNTEAFFGQGTRLTVV.

This clone was detected once. V usage is TRBV6-5 and J usage is TRBJ2-7, with D maybe TRBD2 (5 bases). This CDR3 has 14 amino acids. Germline V gene lookup returns CDR1 MNHEY and CDR2 SVGAGI. V lost 7 bases, J lost 6 bases, and 19 bases lay in between. The CDR3 spells CASKTDLTGGEQYF. CDR3 sequence (DNA): TGTGCCAGCAAAACGGACTTAACTGGTGGCGAGCAGTACTTC.

The chain joins TRBV7-9 to TRBJ1-1; D is uncertain. Germline CDR1 reads SEHNR; CDR2 reads FQNEAQ (reference sequence). This CDR3 is built from 14 residues. V lost 5 bases, J lost 5 bases, and 15 bases lay in between. The CDR3 nucleotides are TGTGCCAGCAGCATTATGGGCGGAGGGACTGAAGCTTTCTTT. Encoded protein: CASSIMGGGTEAFF.

This chain links TRBV29-1 with TRBJ2-2, with TRBD1 identical over 7 bases. V gave up 0 bases and J gave up 5 bases; unmatched junction bases: 9. Germline V lookup: CDR1 SQVTM, CDR2 ANQGSEA. The CDR3 extends over 16 amino acids. In DNA form, the CDR3 reads TGCAGCGTTGAAGAAGCCCTCAAACAGGGGACCGGGGAGCTGTTTTTT. The encoded protein is CSVEEALKQGTGELFF.

This chain joins TRBV19 and TRBJ1-1; unclear D gene. The CDR3 loop spans 14 amino acids. The V end lost 1 base, the J end lost 2 bases, and 8 bases lay between the germline ends. CDR1 is LNHDA, CDR2 SQIVND, per germline (reference sequence). Here the CDR3 DNA reads TGTGCCAGTAGTATAGTCAACAGAAACACTGAAGCTTTCTTT. This codes for CASSIVNRNTEAFF.

The chain is built from TRBV13 and TRBJ2-1, with TRBD2 identical over 8 bases. V lost 3 bases to trimming and J lost 0 bases; unmatched junction nucleotides: 4. The CDR3 covers 16 residues. Per germline, CDR1 PRHDT and CDR2 FYEKMQ (reference sequence). CDR3 sequence reads: CASSLQRGSSYNEQFF. The CDR3 bases are TGTGCCAGCAGCTTGCAGCGGGGGAGCTCCTACAATGAGCAGTTCTTC.

This chain links TRBV11-2 with TRBJ2-7; no clear D gene. This CDR3 region has 14 residues. Trimming took 1 base from V and 3 from J, leaving 10 bases between them. Germline CDR1 SGHAT, CDR2 FQNNGV. The CDR3 region has the DNA TGTGCCAGCAGCTTAGGCAGGTTAGGCTACGAGCAGTACTTC. It encodes CASSLGRLGYEQYF.

V is TRBV27 and J is TRBJ2-7; TRBD2 agrees at 8 bases. CDR1 and CDR2 (germline): MNHEY, SMNVEV (reference sequence). The length of the CDR3 is 14 residues. With V trimmed by 4 bases and J by 0 bases, 2 bases remained unmatched. CDR3 residues: CASSSGTSSYEQYF. The CDR3, as DNA: TGTGCCAGCAGTTCCGGGACTAGCTCCTACGAGCAGTACTTC.

The gene calls are TRBV6-1 and TRBJ1-2, with TRBD1 matching over 9 bases. CDR1 and CDR2 from the germline V gene are MNHNS and SASEGT. The CDR3 has 18 amino acids. With 4 bases clipped from V and 4 bases from J, the junction kept 16 bases outside the gene matches. CDR3 sequence reads: CASSGRDRDLGGGYGYTF. In DNA, the CDR3 is TGTGCCAGCAGTGGACGGGACAGGGACTTGGGGGGGGGCTATGGCTACACCTTC.

This clone was observed a single time. The gene calls are TRBV9 and TRBJ2-1; D is perhaps TRBD1 (6 bases). Looked up from germline, CDR1 is SGDLS and CDR2 is YYNGEE. With 2 bases removed from V and 6 bases from J, the gap between germline ends came to 18 bases. The CDR3 totals 16 residues. Written as DNA, the CDR3 is TGTGCCAGCAGCGTCGACGTGACAGGAAGTACCAATGAGCAGTTCTTC. Protein product: CASSVDVTGSTNEQFF.

V gene TRBV9 combines with J gene TRBJ1-1; TRBD1 aligns across 7 bases. Germline CDR1 SGDLS, CDR2 YYNGEE. The CDR3 extends over 15 amino acids. V lost 4 bases, J lost 0 bases, and 6 bases stayed unmatched. CDR3 coding DNA: TGTGCCAGCAGCACTCCGGGACAGATGAACACTGAAGCTTTCTTT. Protein product: CASSTPGQMNTEAFF. Full variable domain (rest looked up from reference TRBV9 and TRBJ1-1): DSGVTQTPKHLITATGQRVTLRCSPRSGDLSVYWYQQSLDQGLQFLIQYYNGEERAKGNILERFSAQQFPDLHSELNLSSLELGDSALYFCASSTPGQMNTEAFFGQGTRLTVV.

The V and J genes are TRBV2 and TRBJ2-7; 14 bases are shared with TRBD2. Germline assignment: CDR1 SNHLY and CDR2 FYNNEI. The CDR3 has 17 amino acids. V shed 4 bases, J shed 0 bases, and the junction held 5 bases outside the gene matches. Written as DNA, the CDR3 is TGTGCCAGCAGTGGACCCGGGACTAGCGGGAGCTCCTACGAGCAGTACTTC. This encodes CASSGPGTSGSSYEQYF.

J is TRBJ2-1 and V is TRBV21-1; no DNA check was done on the table's D call, TRBD1. TRBV21-1 is classified as a pseudogene. The CDR3 consists of 13 residues. CDR3 amino acids: CASILTGRNEQFF. The CDR3 nucleotides read TGTGCCAGCATCCTGACAGGGAGGAATGAGCAGTTCTTC.

This CDR3 reads CASRPREGMGYNEQFF. For the CDR3, the DNA is TGTGCCAGCAGGCCGCGGGAGGGGATGGGATACAATGAGCAGTTCTTC. The V gene is TRBV28, the J gene TRBJ2-1; 9 positions agree with TRBD2. Germline values: CDR1 MDHEN, CDR2 SYDVKM. Trimming at V came to 6 bases and at J to 4 bases, leaving 10 bases not matched to a gene. The CDR3 has 16 residues.

This sequence joins TRBV6-5 and TRBJ2-3; D unclear. In germline, CDR1 is MNHEY, CDR2 SVGAGI. Trimming pared 9 bases from V and 0 bases from J, leaving 16 bases between. The length of the CDR3 is 15 residues. This CDR3 is CASSKTFTSTDTQYF. In DNA, the CDR3 is TGTGCCAGTAGTAAGACTTTTACTAGCACAGATACGCAGTATTTT.

This chain links TRBV11-2 with TRBJ2-3; 7 positions agree with TRBD1. The CDR3 runs to 15 residues. The V and J ends lost 4 bases and 4 bases, in that order; junction bases with no gene match: 8. In germline, CDR1 is SGHAT, CDR2 FQNNGV. The CDR3 is CASSSYRGKADTQYF. The CDR3 region has the DNA TGTGCCAGCAGCTCATACAGGGGAAAGGCAGATACGCAGTATTTT.